This T cell receptor beta chain came from a study of blood T cell repertoires in COVID-19 (dated by TCRdb to the early 2020s). With respect to the entire study: Samples covering the acute and convalescent phases of COVID-19 were provided by collaborators in the United States, Italy and Spain. The material from the prospective study consisted of cDNA or gDNA derived from T cells, B-cell-depleted T cells, or PBMCs. Deeply sampled blood TCRbeta repertoires from subjects exposed to, actively infected with, or recovered from COVID-19 were included in the dataset. The repertoires were released in a freely available public database meant as a resource for research on the immune response to SARS-CoV-2. The samples were drawn from two sources: the first 160 participants of the ongoing ImmuneRACE study, and approximately 1,300 subjects contributed by 6 global collaborators. Sample metadata almost always included a de-identified subject ID, COVID-19 status, age in years and sex. Where available, HLA class I and class II types were taken from metadata supplied by the sample provider and were not determined by assay-based typing. The paper's findings and limits, for the study overall: How much clinical and demographic metadata was included differed by source and by participant, and the metadata was provided uncurated.

Remarks on this clone: Its target antigen remains unknown. The record has no base qualities; no much larger clone is one base away.

The immunoSEQ Assay, a bias-controlled multiplex PCR, was used to amplify TCRbeta CDR3 regions from genomic DNA. The study's processing was this. Within the assay, amplification of reference gene primers was used to estimate how many nucleated cells each sample contained. To quantify the absolute abundance of each unique TCRbeta CDR3 rearrangement, sequence reads were collapsed and filtered. Productive Simpson clonality was computed per sample as the square root of Simpson's diversity index over productive rearrangements. Here the immuneACCESS table is served through TCRdb, limited to in-frame sequences with V and J called. Missing clones are a known gap in these copies; in checked studies unresolved V genes cover under half, and the rest lacks a known reason. V, J and clone size were drawn from that table, and D and trimming were deduced from the DNA. This sample gives hundreds of thousands of clones in total; about 90% of them show up just once. Around 0.92% of the sample belongs to the ten largest clones.

The CDR3 spans 13 residues, from the cysteine through the phenylalanine. The only DNA kept is the CDR3, 39 bases in frame from the first base. Via the germline V gene, CDR1 is WSHSY and CDR2 SAAADI. The germline ends are 10 bases apart after V is trimmed by 8 bases and J by 0 bases. One collaborating source in Seattle enrolled patients while the patients were actively infected and followed the patients over time throughout the course of disease. The collaborating institutions used their own protocols to collect whole blood in K2EDTA tubes. Collaborator samples were shipped for TCRbeta analysis as frozen whole blood, isolated PBMCs, or DNA extracted from either sample type.

The receptor was derived from a man aged 18 to 29 with COVID-19, enrolled during active disease. Specimen: peripheral blood. The rearranged segments are TRBV10-2 and TRBJ1-1; the D gene is unclear. The nucleotide sequence is given as TGCGCCAGCTGTTATACAGTGAACACTGAAGCTTTCTTT. It specifies CASCYTVNTEAFF.